The 4 T cell receptor beta chains below come from one sample, sequenced in a study of human T cells and chemical hapten exposure. Time point given: pre-sensitization, week 0. As for treatment: therapeutic diphenylcyclopropenone sensitization with weekly scalp DPC. Unfractionated whole blood served as the source for total RNA extraction. TCRdb analysed the RACE reads with MiXCR anew, one entry per CDR3 protein. The repertoire consists of fewer than 45,000 distinct CDR3 sequences, with over 9% occurring once and the leading ten covering 27%. This specimen was whole blood, taken in connection with sensitization to the hapten diphenylcyclopropenone (DPC). These receptors originate from a man aged 50-60 years with alopecia areata. Some clones in this sample may be carry-over from other donors' samples.

This clonotype came up a few times. The chain combines TRBV12-3 or TRBV12-4 with TRBJ2-3; 7 bases align to TRBD1. V lost 6 bases, J lost 5 bases, and 11 bases stayed unmatched. The CDR3 extends over 15 amino acids. The CDR3 coding sequence is TGTGCCAGCAGGGAGAAAGGGACAGCTATAGATACGCAGTATTTT. Amino acid sequence: CASREKGTAIDTQYF.

This clonotype was counted at least ten times. The V call is TRBV28, the J call TRBJ1-4, with 10 bases aligning to TRBD1. In germline, CDR1 is MDHEN, CDR2 SYDVKM. The trim removed 8 bases at V and 5 bases at J, leaving 11 bases unmatched. CDR3 size: 16 residues. DNA for the CDR3: TGTGCCAGCGGGACAGGGGACCCGAGGTTGAATGAAAAACTGTTTTTT. It codes for CASGTGDPRLNEKLFF. Based on the CDR3 plus reference TRBV28 and TRBJ1-4, the full variable domain is DVKVTQSSRYLVKRTGEKVFLECVQDMDHENMFWYRQDPGLGLRLIYFSYDVKMKEKGDIPEGYSVSREKKERFSLILESASTNQTSMYLCASGTGDPRLNEKLFFGSGTQLSVL.

The rearrangement uses TRBV11-2 and TRBJ2-2; 7 nucleotides align to TRBD1. Trimming cost V 5 bases and J 3 bases; bases outside gene matches: 6. Germline V gives CDR1 SGHAT, CDR2 FQNNGV. CDR3 size: 15 residues. CDR3 loop: CASSIQGVYTGELFF. The CDR3 nucleotides are TGTGCCAGCAGCATCCAGGGGGTTTACACCGGGGAGCTGTTTTTT.

This clonotype was seen repeatedly, ten times or more. The chain has TRBV6-2 or TRBV6-3 and TRBJ2-2; D possibly corresponds to TRBD2 (6 bases). This CDR3 has 14 residues. Germline loops: CDR1 MNHEY, CDR2 SVGEGT. Deletions cut 9 bases from V and 2 bases from J, with 13 bases between. CDR3 nucleotide sequence: TGTGCCAGTTACCGGGACTCCAACACCGGGGAGCTGTTTTTT. Translating gives CASYRDSNTGELFF.